This T cell receptor (beta chain) was observed in a study of T cell repertoires in chronic hepatitis B (dated by TCRdb to about 2019). Trimming at the junction amounts to 4 bases on V and 14 bases on J, and the germline ends lie 15 bases apart. The CDR3 has 13 amino acids, counting the end cysteine and phenylalanine. The sequence is cut down to CDR3 DNA, 39 bases in frame from base 1. From a lookup of the germline V gene, CDR1 and CDR2 are MDHEN and SYDVKM. A word on this clone: No antigen is known for it. It has no much larger one-base neighbor in the sample; base qualities were not kept.

Libraries were prepared through the immunoSEQ multiplex PCR assay. What TCRdb holds here is the immuneACCESS table cut down to in-frame rearrangements. Part of the clones is not present; checked against another copy, under half of the missing clones reflect an unresolved V gene, and the others are unexplained. In this sample the table shows over 500 clones, around 80% of which occur a single time. Just under 30% of the sample belongs to the ten largest clones. The sequence is built from TRBV28 and TRBJ1-6; the D gene is possibly TRBD1, with 5 bases matching. This TCR was sampled from a human donor with chronic hepatitis B virus infection. The sequencing sample was made of total CD8+ T cells from PBMCs. The DNA sequence is TGTGCCAGCAGTTCCCCTCACCCGGACACCCTCCACTTT. The translation is CASSSPHPDTLHF.